Below are 5 T cell receptor beta chains sequenced from a single sample in a study of OX40 agonist ivuxolimab in advanced cancers. TCRdb keeps only in-frame clones here, not all; method: immunoSEQ multiplex PCR. The sample yields tens of thousands of clones, 70% to 90% seen once. Sample: CD4+ or CD8+ T cells sorted from blood, taken in a trial of the OX40 agonist ivuxolimab. These receptors all come from an adult with an advanced solid tumor such as melanoma, head and neck, liver or kidney cancer.

V and J are TRBV28 and TRBJ2-1; no clear D gene. Germline V lookup: CDR1 MDHEN, CDR2 SYDVKM. The CDR3 spans 13 residues. Trimming took off 4 bases at V and 6 bases at J, with 10 bases between the two ends. CDR3 residues: CASSSLLGNEQFF. DNA for the CDR3: TGTGCCAGCAGTTCCCTATTGGGCAATGAGCAGTTCTTC.

The chain is built from TRBV5-1 and TRBJ2-5; D gene ambiguous. The V gene's germline CDR1 is SGHRS and CDR2 YFSETQ. The CDR3 covers 14 residues. V was trimmed by 4 bases and J by 3 bases, leaving 13 bases between them. The CDR3 here is CASSPGRVEETQYF. The CDR3 bases are TGCGCCAGCAGCCCCGGTAGGGTGGAAGAGACCCAGTACTTC.

In its sample, this clone was seen once. This chain joins TRBV29-1 and TRBJ2-3; 8 positions agree with TRBD2. Per germline, CDR1 SQVTM and CDR2 ANQGSEA. Trimming took 2 bases from V and 2 from J; bases not matched to a gene: 3. The CDR3 runs 14 residues. The CDR3 spells CSVETSGYTDTQYF. CDR3 bases: TGCAGCGTTGAAACTAGCGGATACACAGATACGCAGTATTTT.

This clone was counted only a few times. V gene TRBV4-2 combines with J gene TRBJ2-3; 11 positions match TRBD2. The CDR3 covers 15 residues. The trim removed 2 bases at V and 7 bases at J, leaving 5 bases unmatched. Germline V gives CDR1 LGHNA, CDR2 YNFKEQ. The CDR3 region is CASSQLAGGTNTQYF. Written as DNA, the CDR3 is TGTGCCAGCAGCCAATTAGCGGGAGGGACGAATACGCAGTATTTT.

J is TRBJ1-6 and V is TRBV7-9; no definite D call. The V end lost 3 bases, the J end lost 7 bases, and 4 bases lay between the germline ends. The CDR3 extends over 12 amino acids. The V gene's germline CDR1 is SEHNR and CDR2 FQNEAQ (reference sequence). The CDR3: CASSLGNSPLHF. Here the CDR3 DNA reads TGTGCCAGCAGCTTGGGCAATTCACCCCTCCACTTT. Full variable domain (rest looked up from reference TRBV7-9 and TRBJ1-6): DTGVSQNPRHKITKRGQNVTFRCDPISEHNRLYWYRQTLGQGPEFLTYFQNEAQLEKSRLLSDRFSAERPKGSFSTLEIQRTEQGDSAMYLCASSLGNSPLHFGNGTRLTVT.